These T cell receptor beta chains were read from a single sample in a study of OX40 agonist ivuxolimab in advanced cancers. Only in-frame clones appear in the TCRdb table, and some are missing; sequencing was by immunoSEQ multiplex PCR. The table records 35,000 to 45,000 clones, 87% of them present only once. Sequenced material: CD4+ or CD8+ T cells sorted from blood, taken in a trial of the OX40 agonist ivuxolimab. These receptor sequences come from an adult with an advanced solid tumor such as melanoma, head and neck, liver or kidney cancer. Each CDR3 is given with its conserved first and last residue. The D gene is left open where the match is weak. A clone size is listed for some rows: how often the clone was seen (once, few, many), or a class if it is expanded.

abundance | d_gene | j_gene | v_gene | CDR3nt | CDR3aa
- | TRBD1 | TRBJ1-4 | TRBV30 | TGTGCCTGGGGCCGGGACAGGGGGAAGGGAAGCGAAAAACTGTTTTTT | CAWGRDRGKGSEKLFF
- | - | TRBJ1-1 | TRBV13 | TGTGCCAGCAGCTTACAAAAGAACACTGAAGCTTTCTTT | CASSLQKNTEAFF
- | - | TRBJ2-2 | TRBV5-6 | TGTGCCAGCAGCTTGTCTCTAGGCGCCGGGGAGCTGTTTTTT | CASSLSLGAGELFF
- | - | TRBJ2-4 | TRBV29-1 | TGCAGCGTCACTGAGGGGGCGGGGGAGGTAAACATTCAGTACTTC | CSVTEGAGEVNIQYF
- | - | TRBJ2-7 | TRBV29-1 | TGCAGCGTTGAAGGTTGGGGGCGAAGGGGGAACGAGCAGTACTTC | CSVEGWGRRGNEQYF
- | - | TRBJ1-2 | TRBV18 | TGTGCCAGCTCACCCCTAAATAATGGCTACACCTTC | CASSPLNNGYTF
- | - | TRBJ1-2 | TRBV6-6 | TGTGCCAGCATCAGAGACGGGGATGGCTACACCTTC | CASIRDGDGYTF
- | TRBD1 | TRBJ2-1 | TRBV6-6 | TGTGCCAGCAGTTACACGACAGGGGGTGAGCAGTTCTTC | CASSYTTGGEQFF
few | TRBD1 | TRBJ2-7 | TRBV28 | TGTGCCAGCAGCCTAGCGGGACAGGGGGCGTCCGAGCAGTACTTC | CASSLAGQGASEQYF
- | TRBD1 | TRBJ1-5 | TRBV7-2 | TGTGCCAGCACCATTCCAGGGGGCTTCTTGAATCAGCCCCAGCATTTT | CASTIPGGFLNQPQHF
- | - | TRBJ1-2 | TRBV18 | TGTGCCAGCTCACCACCTCCTGGCGCAAACTATGGCTACACCTTC | CASSPPPGANYGYTF
- | TRBD1 | TRBJ2-1 | TRBV5-1 | TGCGCCAGCAGCCGGGACAGCCCCTACAATGAGCAGTTCTTC | CASSRDSPYNEQFF
- | - | TRBJ1-2 | TRBV13 | TGTGCCAGCAGCAGGGGGGAGGGGAACTATGGCTACACCTTC | CASSRGEGNYGYTF
few | TRBD1 | TRBJ2-5 | TRBV2 | TGTGCCAGCAAAAATCGACAGGGTCAACAGACCCAGTACTTC | CASKNRQGQQTQYF
- | - | TRBJ2-7 | TRBV10-2 | TGCGCCAGCAGTGATGGCAGGGGATCCTACGAGCAGTACTTC | CASSDGRGSYEQYF
- | TRBD1 | TRBJ2-1 | TRBV5-6 | TGTGCCAGCAGCTTTCTACAGGGGGCCTTCAATGAGCAGTTCTTC | CASSFLQGAFNEQFF
- | - | TRBJ2-2 | TRBV10-3 | TGTGCCATCAAGAGGATGGGGGAATCTGCCGGGGAGCTGTTTTTT | CAIKRMGESAGELFF
- | - | TRBJ2-5 | TRBV28 | TGTGCCAGCAGTTTTGGGGGCCGAGAGACCCAGTACTTC | CASSFGGRETQYF
- | - | TRBJ1-3 | TRBV11-2 | TGTGCCAGCAGTTCGGGGAGCTCTGGAAACACCATATATTTT | CASSSGSSGNTIYF
- | - | TRBJ1-2 | TRBV19 | TGTGCCAGTAGTATAGGCGGACAGTTCCGTGGCTACACCTTC | CASSIGGQFRGYTF
- | - | TRBJ2-1 | TRBV5-1 | TGCGCCAGCAGCACTCAGGGATCTAGCTCCTACAATGAGCAGTTCTTC | CASSTQGSSSYNEQFF
once | - | TRBJ2-1 | TRBV5-1 | TGCGCCAGCAGCTTGGATCCGGGGGCCATCTACAATGAGCAGTTCTTC | CASSLDPGAIYNEQFF
- | - | TRBJ2-7 | TRBV28 | TGTGCCAGCAGCCTCGGGCCACGAGAGGGAGAGCAGTACTTC | CASSLGPREGEQYF
once | - | TRBJ2-7 | TRBV12-5 | TGTGCTAGTGCGGCCTCCGGACAGCCAGGGGAGCAGTACTTC | CASAASGQPGEQYF
once | - | TRBJ2-1 | TRBV21-1 | TGTGCCAGCACCCGTGCGGTTAGCTCCTACAATGAGCAGTTCTTC | CASTRAVSSYNEQFF
- | TRBD2 | TRBJ2-3 | TRBV27 | TGTGCCAGCACCACGACTAGCGGGGGAAACACAGATACGCAGTATTTT | CASTTTSGGNTDTQYF
- | - | TRBJ1-2 | TRBV4-2 | TGTGCCAGCAGCCAAGATGTCGGCCGGGATAAGGATGGCTACACCTTC | CASSQDVGRDKDGYTF
- | - | TRBJ1-1 | TRBV18 | TGTGCCAGCTCAGCGGCGGGTATGAACACTGAAGCTTTCTTT | CASSAAGMNTEAFF
few | - | TRBJ1-2 | TRBV4-2 | TGTGCCAGCAGCCCCGACTTAACATCGAACTATGGCTACACCTTC | CASSPDLTSNYGYTF
- | - | TRBJ1-2 | TRBV11-2 | TGTGCCAGCAGCTTAGCGCAGGGAATGGGGTATGGCTACACCTTC | CASSLAQGMGYGYTF
- | TRBD1 | TRBJ1-5 | TRBV15 | TGTGCCACCAGCAGAGAGGGAGGGGGCGATCAGCCCCAGCATTTT | CATSREGGGDQPQHF
- | - | TRBJ1-2 | TRBV29-1 | TGCAGCGTGGGTCAGACAGGAACCACTAACTATGGCTACACCTTC | CSVGQTGTTNYGYTF
- | - | TRBJ1-1 | TRBV29-1 | TGCAGCGCAGACTGGGGGATTTGGCCTGAAGCTTTCTTT | CSADWGIWPEAFF
- | - | TRBJ1-1 | TRBV6-1 | TGTGCCAGCAGTGAAGCGTCCACAGGGGAAGCTTTCTTT | CASSEASTGEAFF
once | - | TRBJ2-2 | TRBV6-5 | TGTGCCAGCAGTTACGTTCGGGGCCACACCGGGGAGCTGTTTTTT | CASSYVRGHTGELFF
once | - | TRBJ2-1 | TRBV5-1 | TGCGCCAGCAGCCCCACGGCAGGGAGTGACAATGAGCAGTTCTTC | CASSPTAGSDNEQFF
- | - | TRBJ2-2 | TRBV30 | TGTGCCTGGAGTGTAAATGAGGTCAGGGTATTGACCGGGGAGCTGTTTTTT | CAWSVNEVRVLTGELFF
- | TRBD2 | TRBJ2-1 | TRBV6-1 | TGTGCCAGCGCCCTCGCAGGCGGGGGGGGCAATGAGCAGTTCTTC | CASALAGGGGNEQFF
- | TRBD1 | TRBJ1-3 | TRBV2 | TGTGCCAGCAGTGGGGACAGAAGAAACACCATATATTTT | CASSGDRRNTIYF
- | - | TRBJ2-7 | TRBV5-1 | TGCGCCAGCAGCTTGACCGGGACTGGAGCCTACGAGCAGTACTTC | CASSLTGTGAYEQYF
- | - | TRBJ2-7 | TRBV6-6 | TGTGCCAGCAGTCCCTCATTCTACGAGCAGTACTTC | CASSPSFYEQYF
- | - | TRBJ1-5 | TRBV18 | TGTGCCAGTTCACGGTTAGGGAAAGGTCAGCCCCAGCATTTT | CASSRLGKGQPQHF
- | - | TRBJ2-1 | TRBV19 | TGTGCCAGTAGAAAATTTTTGAATGAGGGGCAGTTCTTC | CASRKFLNEGQFF
- | - | TRBJ2-7 | TRBV15 | TGTGCCACCAGCAGAGCGGCAGGAGGAGTCCACGAGCAGTACTTC | CATSRAAGGVHEQYF
- | - | TRBJ1-5 | TRBV29-1 | TGCAGCGTCAGGAGTGGGCTCAATCAGCCCCAGCATTTT | CSVRSGLNQPQHF
many | TRBD1 | TRBJ2-7 | TRBV7-8 | TGTGCCAGCAGCTACGGGACAGGGGGCTACGAGCAGTACTTC | CASSYGTGGYEQYF
- | - | TRBJ1-4 | TRBV18 | TGTGCCAGCTCACCACCGGGCAAGGGGACTAATGAAAAACTGTTTTTT | CASSPPGKGTNEKLFF
- | - | TRBJ1-1 | TRBV10-2 | TGCGCCAGTCACCTTGTCGGGAACACTGAAGCTTTCTTT | CASHLVGNTEAFF
- | - | TRBJ2-7 | TRBV28 | TGTGCCAGCAGTTTTGCCACCACCTACGAGCAGTACTTC | CASSFATTYEQYF
once | - | TRBJ1-5 | TRBV4-2 | TGTGCCAGCAGCCAAGGGACAGTGGGTGGCAATCAGCCCCAGCATTTT | CASSQGTVGGNQPQHF